One and the same sample provided the 26 T cell receptor beta chains below, sequenced in a study of CD8 T cells in ankylosing spondylitis. MiXCR, run by TCRdb on the 5' RACE reads, gives a single entry per CDR3 protein. The sample records a few hundred thousand distinct CDR3 sequences, around 20% being singletons. The sequenced sample was blood, either unsorted or a sorted T cell fraction (not recorded which). These receptors were obtained from a male donor with ankylosing spondylitis or in good health (not recorded which).

This clonotype was counted a few times. The gene calls are TRBV27 and TRBJ2-7, with D tentatively TRBD2 (7 bases). Germline V CDR1 and CDR2: MNHEY, SMNVEV (reference sequence). The CDR3 has 14 residues. V was cut by 5 bases and J by 3 bases, with 14 bases left in between. CDR3 sequence: CASSGGGTIYEQYF. CDR3 nucleotide sequence: TGTGCCAGCAGTGGGGGGGGGACAATCTACGAGCAGTACTTC.

The chain employs TRBV10-3 and TRBJ2-7; a possible D gene is TRBD1 (5 bases). Trimming removed 2 bases at V and 4 bases at J, with 9 bases between. This CDR3 region has 13 residues. Germline CDR1 and CDR2: ENHRY and SYGVKD. The chain's CDR3 is CAISEGAGYEQYF. CDR3 in DNA: TGTGCCATCAGTGAGGGTGCAGGGTACGAGCAGTACTTC.

In its sample, this clonotype was seen a few times. The genes are TRBV3-1 and TRBJ2-7; 9 bases map to TRBD1. The CDR3 totals 15 residues. Trimming removed 5 bases from V and 3 bases from J; junction bases left unmatched: 8. Germline assignment: CDR1 LGHDT and CDR2 YNNKEL (reference sequence). CDR3 sequence: CASSDRDRAIYEQYF. The CDR3 nucleotides are TGTGCCAGCAGCGACCGGGACAGGGCAATCTACGAGCAGTACTTC.

V and J are TRBV12-3 or TRBV12-4 and TRBJ2-1; 9 bases are shared with TRBD1. V shed 5 bases, J shed 1 base, and the junction held 6 bases outside the gene matches. CDR3 length: 16 residues. The CDR3 sequence: CASSPRTGASYNEQFF. The CDR3 DNA sequence: TGTGCCAGCAGTCCTCGGACAGGGGCATCCTACAATGAGCAGTTCTTC.

The rearrangement uses TRBV5-4 and TRBJ2-5; D unresolved. The V gene's germline CDR1 is SGHNT and CDR2 YYREEE (reference sequence). The CDR3 runs 13 residues. V shed 3 bases and J shed 3 bases, with 9 bases lying between them. The CDR3 region has the DNA TGTGCCAGCAGCTCTGCCCTCGAAGAGACCCAGTACTTC. Protein: CASSSALEETQYF.

The V and J genes are TRBV18 and TRBJ2-3, with a tentative D call TRBD1 (6 bases). This CDR3 region has 17 residues. V lost 4 bases and J lost 3, with 20 bases in between. Germline-derived CDR1 and CDR2 are KGHSH and LQKENI. Here the CDR3 DNA reads TGTGCCAGCTCACTTCCAGGGGCCCACGCCCTGACAGATACGCAGTATTTT. Residues: CASSLPGAHALTDTQYF.

This clonotype appeared many times. J is TRBJ2-5 and V is TRBV29-1; D is ambiguous. CDR1 and CDR2 from the germline V gene are SQVTM and ANQGSEA. V was pared by 3 bases and J by 5 bases, with 4 bases between. This CDR3 has 10 amino acids. For the CDR3, the DNA is TGCAGCGTTGAGAAGGAGACCCAGTACTTC. Translating it yields CSVEKETQYF.

The chain links TRBV7-6 to TRBJ2-2; D gene ambiguous. The germline gives CDR1 SGHVS, CDR2 FNYEAQ. V lost 1 base to trimming and J lost 1 base, with 7 bases between them. This CDR3 has 15 amino acids. The CDR3 is CASSLEAENTGELFF. The CDR3 coding sequence is TGTGCCAGCAGCTTAGAGGCCGAGAACACCGGGGAGCTGTTTTTT.

This sequence joins TRBV6-1 and TRBJ2-1, with 7 bases matching TRBD1. CDR1 MNHNS and CDR2 SASEGT come from the germline V gene. This CDR3 spans 15 amino acids. Trimming removed 8 bases from V and 1 base from J; junction bases left unmatched: 8. The CDR3 here is CASGGQPSSYNEQFF. The CDR3 DNA sequence: TGTGCCAGCGGGGGACAGCCGTCTTCCTACAATGAGCAGTTCTTC.

The V and J genes are TRBV29-1 and TRBJ1-2, with no clear D. Germline loops: CDR1 SQVTM, CDR2 ANQGSEA. This CDR3 comprises 13 residues. V was shortened by 6 bases and J by 7 bases, with 18 bases between the two germline ends. The CDR3 coding sequence is TGCAGCGTCCGGCGGGTGGAGGGTAGTGGCTACACCTTC. It yields the protein CSVRRVEGSGYTF. The variable domain in full, completed from reference TRBV29-1 and TRBJ1-2, reads SAVISQKPSRDICQRGTSLTIQCQVDSQVTMMFWYRQQPGQSLTLIATANQGSEATYESGFVIDKFPISRPNLTFSTLTVSNMSPEDSSIYLCSVRRVEGSGYTFGSGTRLTVV.

This clonotype was seen more than once but under ten times. CDR3 amino acids: CASSLRGLPGTGELFF. CDR3 nucleotides: TGTGCCAGCAGTTTAAGAGGGCTCCCCGGCACCGGGGAGCTGTTTTTT. This rearrangement joins TRBV28 to TRBJ2-2; D is perhaps TRBD2 (5 bases). The V gene's germline CDR1 is MDHEN and CDR2 SYDVKM. CDR3 length equals 16 residues. V lost 2 bases to trimming and J lost 4 bases, with 14 bases between them.

The chain uses TRBV12-3 or TRBV12-4 and TRBJ2-1, with D maybe TRBD2 (6 bases). This CDR3 comprises 11 residues. Trimming left V 7 bases short and J 7 bases short, with 8 bases between. The DNA for the CDR3 is TGTGCCAGCATGGGGAGGAATGAGCAGTTCTTC. This translates into CASMGRNEQFF.

This rearrangement joins TRBV5-1 to TRBJ2-1, with 8 positions matching TRBD2. The CDR3 extends over 15 amino acids. Germline V gives CDR1 SGHRS, CDR2 YFSETQ. Trimming cost V 3 bases and J 5 bases; bases outside gene matches: 7. CDR3 sequence: CASSSVGLDNNEQFF. As DNA, the CDR3 is TGCGCCAGCAGCTCCGTGGGACTAGACAACAATGAGCAGTTCTTC.

The chain joins TRBV11-2 to TRBJ2-3, with 11 bases lining up with TRBD2. After removal of 2 bases from V and 3 bases from J, the junction contained 4 bases not matched to a gene. The CDR3 totals 16 residues. Germline V gene lookup returns CDR1 SGHAT and CDR2 FQNNGV. The DNA of the CDR3 is TGTGCCAGCAGCTTACCTAGCGGGGGGACGACAGATACGCAGTATTTT. Encoded protein: CASSLPSGGTTDTQYF.

This rearrangement joins TRBV12-3 or TRBV12-4 to TRBJ1-1; a possible D gene is TRBD1 (5 bases). This CDR3 is built from 11 residues. The germline V and J ends were trimmed by 5 bases and 7 bases, with 8 bases remaining between them. Written as DNA, the CDR3 is TGTGCCAGCAGTGCAGACAGTGAAGCTTTCTTT. Its protein product is CASSADSEAFF.

V is TRBV18 and J is TRBJ2-3; D is undetermined. This CDR3 comprises 15 residues. The V gene lost 6 bases and the J gene lost 0 bases, with 13 bases spanning the gap. Germline assignment: CDR1 KGHSH and CDR2 LQKENI. This CDR3 is CASSHNYYSTDTQYF. CDR3 in DNA: TGTGCCAGCTCGCATAACTACTATAGCACAGATACGCAGTATTTT.

This clonotype turned up a few times. This rearrangement joins TRBV12-3 or TRBV12-4 to TRBJ1-2, with no clear D. Trimming left V 4 bases short and J 4 bases short, with 16 bases between. The CDR3 has 15 amino acids. This chain's CDR3 is CASSYLTDGFYGYTF. Here the CDR3 DNA reads TGTGCCAGCAGTTACCTCACGGACGGATTCTATGGCTACACCTTC.

This clonotype was observed a few times. The chain couples TRBV11-2 to TRBJ2-3; D is unclear. The CDR3 is 15 residues long. CDR1 SGHAT and CDR2 FQNNGV come from the germline V gene. V lost 3 bases, J lost 2 bases, and 12 bases lay in between. In nucleotides, the CDR3 is TGTGCCAGCAGCTTCGATTGGCGGAACACAGATACGCAGTATTTT. This translates into CASSFDWRNTDTQYF.

This clonotype was observed a single time. V usage is TRBV30 and J usage is TRBJ2-1, with a weak D call TRBD2 (6 bases). The V end lost 5 bases, the J end lost 9 bases, and 11 bases lay between the germline ends. Germline values: CDR1 GTSNPN, CDR2 SVGIG (reference sequence). This CDR3 comprises 11 residues. CDR3 sequence (DNA): TGTGCCTGGTTGGGGGGAATTGAGCAGTTCTTC. This translates into CAWLGGIEQFF.

This clonotype was seen a handful of times. The chain recombines TRBV12-3 or TRBV12-4 with TRBJ2-2; D unclear. Trimming stripped 4 bases from V and 5 bases from J, with 11 bases between. The CDR3 has 14 amino acids. The CDR3 coding sequence is TGTGCCAGCAGTTGGATTGGGAATACCGGGGAGCTGTTTTTT. Its translation is CASSWIGNTGELFF.

Many counts were recorded for this clonotype. The chain recombines TRBV12-3 or TRBV12-4 with TRBJ1-1; D unresolved. The V end lost 1 base, the J end lost 6 bases, and 3 bases lay between the germline ends. The CDR3 sequence is 11 residues long. CDR3 DNA sequence: TGTGCCAGCAGTTTAGGGGCTGAAGCTTTCTTT. This sequence encodes CASSLGAEAFF.

CDR3 region: CASSFGVRGAHTEAFF. CDR3 sequence (DNA): TGTGCCAGCAGTTTTGGGGTGAGGGGGGCTCACACTGAAGCTTTCTTT. This sequence joins TRBV28 and TRBJ1-1, with D perhaps TRBD1 (6 bases). Germline values: CDR1 MDHEN, CDR2 SYDVKM. Trimming removed 3 bases from V and 3 bases from J, with 17 bases in between. CDR3 length: 16 residues.

The rearrangement joins TRBV11-2 to TRBJ2-5; perhaps TRBD1 as D (6 bases). This CDR3 is built from 14 residues. Germline values: CDR1 SGHAT, CDR2 FQNNGV. The germline V and J ends were trimmed by 2 bases and 2 bases, with 9 bases remaining between them. DNA of the CDR3: TGTGCCAGCAGCTTATATACAGGGCAAGAGACCCAGTACTTC. Residues: CASSLYTGQETQYF.

This chain uses TRBV12-3 or TRBV12-4 with TRBJ2-3; perhaps TRBD2 as D (6 bases). The CDR3 runs to 15 residues. V lost 5 bases and J lost 1, with 13 bases in between. The CDR3 DNA follows: TGTGCCAGCAGTACCCGACTAGATGGCACAGATACGCAGTATTTT. Protein product: CASSTRLDGTDTQYF.

This chain joins TRBV12-3 or TRBV12-4 and TRBJ2-3, with D uncertain. CDR3 length equals 14 residues. The V and J ends lost 3 bases and 0 bases respectively, with 7 bases between them. In DNA form, the CDR3 reads TGTGCCAGCAGTTTTGGAACTAGCACAGATACGCAGTATTTT. Protein: CASSFGTSTDTQYF.

The genes are TRBV7-8 and TRBJ2-1; 10 nucleotides agree with TRBD1. Looked up from germline, CDR1 is SGHVS and CDR2 is FQNEAQ. The length of the CDR3 is 17 residues. V lost 5 bases, J lost 7 bases, and 14 bases stayed unmatched. Here the CDR3 DNA reads TGTGCCAGCAGCCTCAGCACCGGGACAGGGGAGAGAAATGAGCAGTTCTTC. Protein product: CASSLSTGTGERNEQFF. Combining the CDR3 with reference TRBV7-8 and TRBJ2-1 gives the whole variable domain GAGVSQSPRYKVAKRGQDVALRCDPISGHVSLFWYQQALGQGPEFLTYFQNEAQLDKSGLPSDRFFAERPEGSVSTLKIQRTQQEDSAVYLCASSLSTGTGERNEQFFGPGTRLTVL.